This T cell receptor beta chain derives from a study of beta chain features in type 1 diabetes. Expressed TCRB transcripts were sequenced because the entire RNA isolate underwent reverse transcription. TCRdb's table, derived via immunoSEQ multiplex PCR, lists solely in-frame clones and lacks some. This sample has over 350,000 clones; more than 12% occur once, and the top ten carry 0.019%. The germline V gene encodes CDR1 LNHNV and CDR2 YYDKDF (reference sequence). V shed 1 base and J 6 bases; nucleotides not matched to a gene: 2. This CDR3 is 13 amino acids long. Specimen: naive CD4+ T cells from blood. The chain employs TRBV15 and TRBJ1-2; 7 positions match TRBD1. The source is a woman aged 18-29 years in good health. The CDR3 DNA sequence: TGTGCCACCAGCAGAGGAGACAGGGATGGCTACACCTTC. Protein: CATSRGDRDGYTF.